This T cell receptor beta chain was sequenced for a study of blood T cell repertoires in COVID-19. Background on the study: Sites in the United States, Italy and Spain provided acute and convalescent COVID-19 samples. Sources were T cells, B-cell-depleted T cells, or PBMCs; the material itself was cDNA or gDNA.

In the source study's methods: It was from reference gene primer amplification that nucleated cell counts were estimated. Sequencing was performed with immunoSEQ multiplex PCR; in TCRdb, only in-frame clones are kept and a portion is missing. That table furnishes V, J and clone size, whereas the DNA furnished D and trimming. The sample shows about 110,000 clones, 71% of them seen only once. This clone occurred a few times. This CDR3 is 15 amino acids long. Trimming removed 3 bases from V and 5 bases from J, with 14 bases in between. From germline, CDR1 is MDHEN and CDR2 SYDVKM. The chain recombines TRBV28 with TRBJ2-1, with D possibly matching TRBD2 (5 bases). Sample: peripheral blood. This receptor was taken from a woman between 40 and 55 years old with acute or convalescent COVID-19. This CDR3 is CASSFSGLGHNEQFF. In nucleotides, the CDR3 is TGTGCCAGCAGTTTCTCGGGGTTAGGGCACAATGAGCAGTTCTTC. The full variable domain, completed using reference TRBV28 and TRBJ2-1, is DVKVTQSSRYLVKRTGEKVFLECVQDMDHENMFWYRQDPGLGLRLIYFSYDVKMKEKGDIPEGYSVSREKKERFSLILESASTNQTSMYLCASSFSGLGHNEQFFGPGTRLTVL.